The present TCR beta chain was sequenced within a study of OX40 agonist ivuxolimab in advanced cancers. Study information: Dose-escalation patients had hepatocellular carcinoma, melanoma, renal cell or head and neck cancer. People who had prior anti-PD-1, anti-PD-L1 or anti-CTLA-4 therapy could take part, and under 50% had some.

Trimming pared 4 bases from V and 5 bases from J, leaving 11 bases between. Per the germline V gene, CDR1 is SGHTA and CDR2 is FQGNSA. The CDR3 covers 13 residues. Regarding the study as a whole: No antigen was identified for the clonally expanded peripheral T cells. Averaged across samples, CD8+ T cells carried more expanded clones than CD4+ did.

Comment on this clone: Its antigen is as yet unknown.

TCRdb keeps only in-frame clones here, not all; method: immunoSEQ multiplex PCR. The sample has 75,000 to 90,000 clones; around 91% are singletons. The J gene is TRBJ2-5, the V gene TRBV7-2; D tentatively fits TRBD1 or TRBD2 (5 bases each). The sample here was CD4+ or CD8+ T cells sorted from blood, taken in a trial of the OX40 agonist ivuxolimab. The source is an adult with an advanced solid tumor such as melanoma, head and neck, liver or kidney cancer. The CDR3 DNA sequence: TGTGCCAGCAGCTCAGGGACCCGGGAGACCCAGTACTTC. This gives the protein CASSSGTRETQYF.